The 23 T cell receptor beta chains presented below share a single source sample, sequenced in a study of cytomegalovirus exposure and HLA in healthy donors. The PCR used 60 Vbeta and 13 Jbeta primers. Generated by immunoSEQ multiplex PCR, the TCRdb table keeps only in-frame clones and is missing some. The sample holds around 110,000 clones; 65% to 90% are singletons and the top ten take 3.5% to 4.5%. Sequencing was carried out using PBMCs. The receptors stem from a young woman in good health and CMV-seronegative.

The J gene is TRBJ1-5, the V gene TRBV18; D gene unclear. CDR1 is KGHSH and CDR2 is LQKENI in the germline V gene. The CDR3 extends over 13 amino acids. V was shortened by 3 bases and J by 2 bases, with 5 bases between the two germline ends. The DNA for the CDR3 is TGTGCCAGCTCACCGGGCGGCAATCAGCCCCAGCATTTT. This sequence encodes CASSPGGNQPQHF.

A single count supports this clone. V usage is TRBV7-2 and J usage is TRBJ2-5; 13 nucleotides agree with TRBD2. Germline assignment: CDR1 SGHTA and CDR2 FQGNSA. The CDR3 runs to 17 residues. Losses at the gene ends were 5 bases for V and 4 bases for J; bases not matched to a gene: 10. Written as DNA, the CDR3 is TGTGCCAGCAGCCCAGGACGACTAGCGGGAGGAGGAGAGACCCAGTACTTC. Amino acid sequence: CASSPGRLAGGGETQYF.

The J gene is TRBJ2-7, the V gene TRBV14; 7 bases fit TRBD1. V was pared by 5 bases and J by 6 bases, with 10 bases of the junction left unmatched. The germline V gene has CDR1 SGHDN and CDR2 FVKESK. CDR3 length: 14 amino acids. CDR3 residues: CASSETGVFGEQYF. In nucleotides, the CDR3 is TGTGCCAGCAGCGAAACAGGGGTATTTGGCGAGCAGTACTTC.

The rearrangement joins TRBV4-3 to TRBJ2-7; possibly TRBD2 for D (5 bases). V lost 0 bases and J 7 bases, leaving 25 bases between the germline ends. The CDR3 covers 18 residues. Germline CDR1 and CDR2: LGHNA and YSLEER. Here the CDR3 reads CASSQEARGQRATGEQYF. The CDR3, as DNA: TGCGCCAGCAGCCAAGAGGCCCGAGGCCAAAGGGCCACGGGGGAGCAGTACTTC.

The V and J genes are TRBV6-4 and TRBJ1-1; D ambiguous. Germline V gives CDR1 MRHNA, CDR2 SNTAGT. The V gene lost 6 bases and the J gene lost 1 base, with 15 bases spanning the gap. The CDR3 length is 15 residues. CDR3 in amino acids: CASSIAEGGNTEAFF. The CDR3 nucleotides are TGTGCCAGCAGCATCGCGGAGGGAGGGAACACTGAAGCTTTCTTT.

This clone was seen only once. The chain joins TRBV25-1 to TRBJ2-7; 12 bases agree with TRBD2. The CDR3 contains 18 residues. Germline values: CDR1 MGHDK, CDR2 SYGVNS. The V and J ends lost 1 base and 2 bases, in that order; junction bases with no gene match: 9. The CDR3 DNA sequence: TGTGCCAGCAGTGAATTCCATGGACTAGCGGGAAGGACCTACGAGCAGTACTTC. Protein product: CASSEFHGLAGRTYEQYF.

V usage is TRBV18 and J usage is TRBJ1-1; the match to TRBD1 covers 8 bases. Germline assignment: CDR1 KGHSH and CDR2 LQKENI. Trimming took 5 bases from V and 4 from J; bases not matched to a gene: 3. There are 13 residues in the CDR3. CDR3 DNA: TGTGCCAGCTCAGATACAGGGGGCACTGAAGCTTTCTTT. It translates to CASSDTGGTEAFF.

The chain employs TRBV15 and TRBJ2-7; D may be TRBD1 (6 bases). V lost 3 bases, J lost 0 bases, and 12 bases lay in between. The germline CDR1 and CDR2 sequences are LNHNV and YYDKDF (reference sequence). This CDR3 region has 15 residues. The chain's CDR3 is CATSRIDRSSYEQYF. DNA for the CDR3: TGTGCCACCAGCAGGATTGACAGGAGCTCCTACGAGCAGTACTTC.

This sequence joins TRBV5-6 and TRBJ2-5; TRBD1 is a possible D gene (5 bases). Germline CDR1 and CDR2: SGHDT and YYEEEE. The V gene lost 4 bases and the J gene lost 4 bases, with 14 bases spanning the gap. The CDR3 sequence is 14 residues long. The CDR3 DNA follows: TGTGCCAGCAGCCTAGGACACGATCCAGAGACCCAGTACTTC. Residues: CASSLGHDPETQYF.

This sequence joins TRBV18 and TRBJ1-2; weak D call: TRBD1 (5 bases). V shed 2 bases and J shed 1 base, with 14 bases lying between them. Looked up from germline, CDR1 is KGHSH and CDR2 is LQKENI. The CDR3 sequence is 16 residues long. CDR3 coding DNA: TGTGCCAGCTCACCAATCAGGGCCCACGTTAACTATGGCTACACCTTC. This translates into CASSPIRAHVNYGYTF.

This clone was counted only a few times. The chain is built from TRBV6-5 and TRBJ2-7; tentative D call: TRBD1 (5 bases). V was trimmed by 0 bases and J by 2 bases, leaving 8 bases between them. In germline, CDR1 is MNHEY, CDR2 SVGAGI. CDR3 length equals 14 residues. The CDR3 region has the DNA TGTGCCAGCAGTTACTCAACAGGTACCTACGAGCAGTACTTC. Translation gives CASSYSTGTYEQYF.

This clone was observed a handful of times. This chain uses TRBV11-2 with TRBJ2-2; 8 bases match TRBD2. V was pared by 1 base and J by 4 bases, with 5 bases of the junction left unmatched. This CDR3 has 16 residues. CDR1 is SGHAT and CDR2 is FQNNGV in the germline V gene. CDR3 sequence reads: CASSLVSGSPTGELFF. CDR3 nucleotides: TGTGCCAGCAGCTTAGTAAGCGGGAGTCCCACCGGGGAGCTGTTTTTT.

The chain recombines TRBV18 with TRBJ1-1, with D hard to call. The CDR3 loop spans 15 amino acids. Germline CDR1 reads KGHSH; CDR2 reads LQKENI. V gave up 4 bases and J gave up 3 bases, with 15 bases separating them. The CDR3 region is CASSLNGVEDTEAFF. Written as DNA, the CDR3 is TGTGCCAGCTCACTAAACGGGGTAGAGGACACTGAAGCTTTCTTT. Full variable domain (remainder filled in from reference TRBV18 and TRBJ1-1): NAGVMQNPRHLVRRRGQEARLRCSPMKGHSHVYWYRQLPEEGLKFMVYLQKENIIDESGMPKERFSAEFPKEGPSILRIQQVVRGDSAAYFCASSLNGVEDTEAFFGQGTRLTVV.

The chain recombines TRBV7-2 with TRBJ2-4; 9 bases line up with TRBD1. The CDR3 consists of 15 residues. In germline, CDR1 is SGHTA, CDR2 FQGNSA. J gave up 7 bases and V 4 bases, and 8 bases lay outside the gene matches. In DNA, the CDR3 is TGTGCCAGCAGCTCCTGGACAGGGGACGGGAACATTCAGTACTTC. As protein: CASSSWTGDGNIQYF.

The gene calls are TRBV5-1 and TRBJ2-7; D gene ambiguous. The V gene's germline CDR1 is SGHRS and CDR2 YFSETQ. The CDR3 has 13 residues. The V end was cut by 0 bases, the J end by 3 bases, with 7 bases between. The CDR3 loop reads CASSLGQVYEQYF. CDR3 DNA sequence: TGCGCCAGCAGCTTGGGGCAGGTCTACGAGCAGTACTTC.

Concerning this clone itself: One junction end does not reproduce the germline sequence, and a read error may be involved. Written as DNA, the CDR3 is TGTGCCAGCAGCTTATTTCCGGACAGGGACGCCCAAGAGGCCCAGTACTTC. Translation gives CASSLFPDRDAQEAQYF. V gene TRBV7-3 combines with J gene TRBJ2-5, with TRBD1 identical over 8 bases. CDR1 and CDR2 from the germline V gene are SGHTA and FQGTGA. This CDR3 has 17 amino acids.

The chain carries TRBV2 and TRBJ2-1, with a possible D match to TRBD1 (5 bases). CDR3 length: 13 residues. CDR1 is SNHLY, CDR2 FYNNEI, per germline. V lost 7 bases, J lost 4 bases, and 11 bases lay in between. The CDR3 here is CASTVREYNEQFF. In DNA form, the CDR3 reads TGTGCCAGCACGGTCAGGGAATACAATGAGCAGTTCTTC.

The chain combines TRBV10-1 with TRBJ2-7, with D perhaps matching TRBD2 (6 bases). CDR1 is WNHNN, CDR2 SYGVQD, per germline (reference sequence). The length of the CDR3 is 12 residues. V was trimmed by 4 bases and J by 7 bases, leaving 11 bases between them. CDR3 sequence reads: CASSGSGGEQYF. The DNA for the CDR3 is TGCGCCAGCAGTGGTAGCGGTGGAGAGCAGTACTTC.

J is TRBJ2-1 and V is TRBV5-1, with 10 nucleotides matching TRBD2. Losses at the gene ends were 5 bases for V and 5 bases for J; bases not matched to a gene: 7. There are 15 residues in the CDR3. The germline V gene has CDR1 SGHRS and CDR2 YFSETQ. The CDR3 sequence: CASRIGTSDNNEQFF. For the CDR3, the DNA is TGCGCCAGCAGGATCGGGACTAGCGATAACAATGAGCAGTTCTTC.

The genes are TRBV19 and TRBJ2-1, with D uncertain. The germline gives CDR1 LNHDA, CDR2 SQIVND (reference sequence). This CDR3 is 14 amino acids long. Trimming took 3 bases from V and 5 from J, leaving 11 bases between them. CDR3 sequence: CASSIYFTNNEQFF. The CDR3 DNA reads as TGTGCCAGTAGTATCTATTTCACCAACAATGAGCAGTTCTTC.

The rearrangement joins TRBV11-3 to TRBJ2-7, with 10 nucleotides matching TRBD2. Germline trimming cut 5 bases from V and 4 bases from J; bases unmatched to any gene: 11. This CDR3 has 16 amino acids. CDR1 and CDR2 from the germline V gene are SGHNT and YENEEA. In DNA form, the CDR3 reads TGTGCCAGCAGCCCGGGGGCTAGCGGGAGTATTTACGAGCAGTACTTC. Residues: CASSPGASGSIYEQYF.

CDR3 sequence reads: CASSLAGGDNEQFF. The DNA for the CDR3 is TGTGCCAGCAGTTTAGCGGGAGGGGACAATGAGCAGTTCTTC. This rearrangement joins TRBV27 to TRBJ2-1, with 9 bases that match TRBD2. The CDR3 extends over 14 amino acids. After removal of 2 bases from V and 5 bases from J, the junction contained 1 base not matched to a gene. Germline values: CDR1 MNHEY, CDR2 SMNVEV (reference sequence).

The chain is built from TRBV4-1 and TRBJ1-4, with TRBD1 identical over 8 bases. Trimming cost V 0 bases and J 0 bases; bases outside gene matches: 9. The CDR3 length is 19 residues. Looked up from germline, CDR1 is MGHRA and CDR2 is YSYEKL. DNA for the CDR3: TGCGCCAGCAGCCAAGATCAGGCAGGGACAGGAGCAACTAATGAAAAACTGTTTTTT. This translates into CASSQDQAGTGATNEKLFF.